Described below is a single TCR beta chain sequence and its context. In the authors' workflow: Scientists estimated how many nucleated cells there were by amplifying reference gene primers. The assay was immunoSEQ multiplex PCR, and TCRdb's table has in-frame clones only and misses some. V and J calls plus clone size are reproduced from that table; the DNA served to infer D and trimming. The sample includes 88,000 or so clones, 65% to 85% seen only once; the top ten take around 4.5%. This entry is derived from a study of blood T cell repertoires in COVID-19. Looking at the study overall: Sites in the United States, Italy and Spain provided acute and convalescent COVID-19 samples. PBMCs, B-cell-depleted T cells, or T cells provided the cDNA or gDNA that made up the material.

This sequence was found in a man in his fifties or sixties with acute or convalescent COVID-19. Sequenced sample: peripheral blood.

In nucleotides, the CDR3 is TGTGCCAGCAGTTACGGCGGGATAGCAGATACGCAGTATTTT. Encoded protein: CASSYGGIADTQYF. This rearrangement joins TRBV6-2 or TRBV6-3 to TRBJ2-3, with D maybe TRBD2 (6 bases). Trimming pared 2 bases from V and 4 bases from J, leaving 10 bases between. The germline gives CDR1 MNHEY, CDR2 SVGEGT. CDR3 size: 14 residues.